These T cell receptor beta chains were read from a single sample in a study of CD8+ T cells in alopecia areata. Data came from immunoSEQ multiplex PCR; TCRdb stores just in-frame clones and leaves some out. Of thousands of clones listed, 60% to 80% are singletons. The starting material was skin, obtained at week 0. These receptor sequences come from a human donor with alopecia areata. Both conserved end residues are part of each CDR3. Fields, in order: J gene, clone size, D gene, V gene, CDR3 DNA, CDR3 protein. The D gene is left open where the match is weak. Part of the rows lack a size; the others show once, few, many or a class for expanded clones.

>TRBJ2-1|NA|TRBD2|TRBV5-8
TGTGCCAGCAGCGGGGGGACTATGGACCCCTACAATGAGCAGTTCTTC
CASSGGTMDPYNEQFF
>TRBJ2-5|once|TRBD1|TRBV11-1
TGTGCCAGCAGCTTAGCGGGCCGGGACAGGCCGTACCAAGAGACCCAGTACTTC
CASSLAGRDRPYQETQYF
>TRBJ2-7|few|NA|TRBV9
TGTGCCAGCAGCGTAGGGGTCGGGAAGACGGACGAGCAGTACTTC
CASSVGVGKTDEQYF
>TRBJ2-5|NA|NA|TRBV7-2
TGTGCCAGCAGCTCACCGGGACCCCAAGAGACCCAGTACTTC
CASSSPGPQETQYF
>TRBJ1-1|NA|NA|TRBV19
TGTGCCAGTAGTATAGGTCCCCAGGGCCCTGAAGCTTTCTTT
CASSIGPQGPEAFF
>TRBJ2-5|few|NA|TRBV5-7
TGTGCCAGCAGCTTGGTAGTTCAGACCCAGTACTTC
CASSLVVQTQYF
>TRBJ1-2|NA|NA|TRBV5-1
TGCGCCAGCAGCGCGTCCCTATTTGATGGCTACACCTTC
CASSASLFDGYTF
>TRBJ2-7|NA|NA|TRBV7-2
TGTGCCAGCAGCTTAATAGGGGACACATCCTACGAGCAGTACTTC
CASSLIGDTSYEQYF
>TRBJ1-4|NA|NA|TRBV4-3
TGCGCCAGCAGCCAAGATCTGTATGAAAAACTGTTTTTT
CASSQDLYEKLFF
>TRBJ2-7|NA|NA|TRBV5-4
TGTGCCAGCAGCAAGAAGACCGTTTTTTACGAGCAGTACTTC
CASSKKTVFYEQYF